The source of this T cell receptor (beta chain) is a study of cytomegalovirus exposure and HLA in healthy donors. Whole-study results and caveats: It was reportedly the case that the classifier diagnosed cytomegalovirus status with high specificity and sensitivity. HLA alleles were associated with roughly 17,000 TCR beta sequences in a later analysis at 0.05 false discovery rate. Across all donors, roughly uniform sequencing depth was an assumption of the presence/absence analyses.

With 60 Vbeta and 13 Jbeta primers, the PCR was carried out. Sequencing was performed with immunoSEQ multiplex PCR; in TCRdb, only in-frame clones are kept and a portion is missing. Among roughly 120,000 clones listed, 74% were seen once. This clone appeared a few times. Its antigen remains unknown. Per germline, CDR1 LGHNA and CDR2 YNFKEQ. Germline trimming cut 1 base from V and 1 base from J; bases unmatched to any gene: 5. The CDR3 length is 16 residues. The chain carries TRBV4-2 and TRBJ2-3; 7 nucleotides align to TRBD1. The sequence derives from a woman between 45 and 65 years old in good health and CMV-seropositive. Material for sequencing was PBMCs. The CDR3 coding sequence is TGTGCCAGCAGCCAAGTGCGTCAGGGGGGCACAGATACGCAGTATTTT. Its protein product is CASSQVRQGGTDTQYF.